This TCR beta chain appears in the sequencing data of a study of blood T cell repertoires in COVID-19. The CDR3 has 17 amino acids. CDR1 is SEHNR and CDR2 is FQNEAQ in the germline V gene (reference sequence). J lost 4 bases, V lost 5 bases, and 15 bases had no gene match. Self-reported history from a screening survey and questionnaire set each donor's cohort. Sequencing used immunoSEQ multiplex PCR; TCRdb keeps in-frame clones, though not all of them. The sample lists roughly 260,000 clones, 83% occurring once. The sample consisted of PBMCs or T cells enriched from blood (not recorded which). The rearrangement links TRBV7-9 to TRBJ2-3; 7 bases line up with TRBD2. The origin of this receptor is a woman in her forties who had been exposed to COVID-19. The CDR3 DNA is TGTGCCAGCAGCCCCCAGGCAGGAGCGGGGAGGGCAGATACGCAGTATTTT. Translated: CASSPQAGAGRADTQYF.